This T cell receptor (beta chain) was retrieved from a study of response to subunit inactivated influenza vaccine. Points from the study as a whole: After each seasonal influenza vaccination, few new T cells are recruited, the authors suggested.

About this clonotype: Its specificity is not known.

Germline-derived CDR1 and CDR2 are SNHLY and FYNNEI. The CDR3 contains 13 residues. With 8 bases clipped from V and 3 bases from J, the junction kept 2 bases outside the gene matches. TCRdb reprocessed the RT-PCR reads with MiXCR, giving one entry per CDR3 protein. The sample has roughly 790,000 distinct CDR3 sequences, approximately 22% seen once. This specimen consisted of PBMCs from blood, obtained around 5 days after vaccination. This clonotype originated in a man in his forties or fifties who received an inactivated influenza vaccine. This chain links TRBV2 with TRBJ2-2, with 8 nucleotides matching TRBD1. Here the CDR3 DNA reads TGTGCCAGCCGGACAGGGCACACCGGGGAGCTGTTTTTT. Its translation is CASRTGHTGELFF.